The rows below give T cell receptor beta chains drawn from one sample of a study of blood T cell repertoires in COVID-19. Repertoires were generated with immunoSEQ multiplex PCR, while TCRdb's copy carries only in-frame clones and drops some. Of 30,000 to 40,000 clones in the sample, about 89% were seen once. The sequenced material came from peripheral blood. The receptors derive from a man aged 65-85 years with active COVID-19. Both conserved end residues are part of each CDR3. A D gene is named only where the DNA matches it firmly. Size values are once, few and many counts, or a class for expanded clones, and some rows have none.

>15|TRBJ2-6|TRBV5-1|NA|NA
CASSLGGNGANVLTF
TGCGCCAGCAGCTTGGGAGGCAATGGGGCCAACGTCCTGACTTTC
>15|TRBJ2-1|TRBV6-1|TRBD2|NA
CASSDLAGLDNEQFF
TGTGCCAGCAGTGATTTAGCGGGACTCGACAATGAGCAGTTCTTC
>14|TRBJ1-2|TRBV3-1/TRBV3-2|NA|NA
CASSQVGVDYGYTF
TGTGCCAGCAGCCAAGTCGGGGTTGACTATGGCTACACCTTC
>15|TRBJ1-1|TRBV10-2|TRBD1|NA
CASRRQGGEGTEAFF
TGCGCCAGCAGGCGACAGGGCGGTGAGGGCACTGAAGCTTTCTTT
>16|TRBJ2-1|TRBV19|TRBD2|NA
CASKAGGLAAYNEQFF
TGTGCCAGTAAGGCTGGGGGACTAGCGGCCTACAATGAGCAGTTCTTC
>13|TRBJ1-1|TRBV6-5|NA|NA
CASRLLMNTEAFF
TGTGCCAGCAGGCTACTCATGAACACTGAAGCTTTCTTT
>12|TRBJ2-7|TRBV27|NA|once
CASSARNREQYF
TGTGCCAGCAGTGCCCGGAACAGGGAGCAGTACTTC
>14|TRBJ2-1|TRBV14|TRBD1|NA
CASSPRTGRNEQFF
TGTGCCAGCAGCCCCCGGACAGGGAGGAATGAGCAGTTCTTC
>13|TRBJ1-4|TRBV5-6|NA|NA
CASTGATNEKLFF
TGTGCCAGTACCGGTGCAACTAATGAAAAACTGTTTTTT
>14|TRBJ1-1|TRBV6-2/TRBV6-3|TRBD1|NA
CASSYRQGNTEAFF
TGTGCCAGCAGTTACAGACAGGGGAACACTGAAGCTTTCTTT
>15|TRBJ1-3|TRBV7-9|TRBD1|NA
CASTRDRVSGNTIYF
TGTGCCAGCACCCGGGACAGGGTATCCGGAAACACCATATATTTT
>15|TRBJ2-3|TRBV11-2|NA|NA
CASSATGSLTDTQYF
TGTGCCAGCAGCGCCACGGGAAGTTTAACAGATACGCAGTATTTT
>16|TRBJ2-1|TRBV19|NA|NA
CASSTWGREIFNEQFF
TGTGCCAGTAGTACGTGGGGGCGGGAGATTTTCAATGAGCAGTTCTTC
>11|TRBJ1-3|TRBV20-1|NA|NA
CSARGGDTIYF
TGCAGTGCTAGGGGGGGGGACACCATATATTTT
>13|TRBJ1-2|TRBV18|NA|few
CASSPTAGRGYTF
TGTGCCAGCTCACCCACCGCAGGGCGTGGCTACACCTTC
>13|TRBJ2-1|TRBV7-2|NA|NA
CASSLTGESEQFF
TGTGCCAGCAGCTTAACGGGAGAATCAGAGCAGTTCTTC
>17|TRBJ2-7|TRBV18|TRBD2|few
CASSTGLAGGYSYEQYF
TGTGCCAGCTCAACGGGACTAGCGGGAGGTTACTCCTACGAGCAGTACTTC
>17|TRBJ2-3|TRBV9|NA|NA
CASSGTRLASSTDTQYF
TGTGCCAGCAGCGGTACCCGACTCGCATCTAGCACAGATACGCAGTATTTT
>16|TRBJ2-1|TRBV11-2|NA|NA
CASSLSLAESYNEQFF
TGTGCCAGCAGCTTATCCTTAGCAGAGTCCTACAATGAGCAGTTCTTC
>15|TRBJ1-5|TRBV7-2|NA|NA
CASSSSQTFNQPQHF
TGTGCCAGCAGCTCCTCCCAGACTTTCAATCAGCCCCAGCATTTT
>14|TRBJ1-4|TRBV6-6|NA|NA
CASRPWGGREKLFF
TGTGCCAGCAGGCCCTGGGGGGGTAGGGAAAAACTGTTTTTT
>18|TRBJ2-2|TRBV3-1/TRBV3-2|TRBD2|NA
CASSQAGTSGTNTGELFF
TGTGCCAGCAGCCAAGCCGGGACTAGCGGGACGAACACCGGGGAGCTGTTTTTT
>17|TRBJ2-1|TRBV27|NA|once
CASSLEARVAAYNEQFF
TGTGCCAGCAGTTTAGAGGCTCGAGTAGCAGCCTACAATGAGCAGTTCTTC
>12|TRBJ2-1|TRBV15|NA|NA
CATSRDHGSEFF
TGTGCCACCAGCAGAGATCACGGGAGTGAGTTCTTC
>15|TRBJ2-6|TRBV5-1|NA|once
CASSLGGSGANVLTF
TGCGCCAGCAGCTTAGGGGGATCTGGGGCCAACGTCCTGACTTTC
>14|TRBJ1-5|TRBV7-8|NA|few
CASSLEQGLQPQHF
TGTGCCAGCAGCTTAGAGCAGGGCCTCCAGCCCCAGCATTTT
>16|TRBJ2-2|TRBV7-2|NA|NA
CASSLAVGSYTGELFF
TGTGCCAGCAGCTTAGCGGTTGGGAGTTACACCGGGGAGCTGTTTTTT
>13|TRBJ1-4|TRBV13|NA|NA
CASSRYTEEKLFF
TGTGCCAGCAGCCGATATACTGAGGAAAAACTGTTTTTT
>15|TRBJ1-5|TRBV4-3|NA|once
CASNLPPRIGQPQHF
TGCGCCAGCAATCTCCCCCCCAGGATTGGTCAGCCCCAGCATTTT
>17|TRBJ2-2|TRBV24-1|NA|NA
CATSDLFEGKGTGELFF
TGTGCCACCAGTGATTTGTTTGAGGGAAAGGGCACCGGGGAGCTGTTTTTT
>16|TRBJ2-2|TRBV6-2/TRBV6-3|TRBD2|once
CASSVVAGEFPGELFF
TGTGCCAGCAGTGTGGTGGCGGGAGAATTCCCCGGGGAGCTGTTTTTT
>15|TRBJ2-3|TRBV19|TRBD2|few
CASSSASGRTDTQYF
TGTGCCAGTAGCTCCGCTAGCGGGAGGACAGATACGCAGTATTTT
>16|TRBJ2-1|TRBV6-6|TRBD2|NA
CASNQRTSGRRAEQFF
TGTGCCAGCAATCAAAGGACTAGCGGGCGGAGAGCTGAGCAGTTCTTC
>13|TRBJ1-2|TRBV28|NA|NA
CASSLGGAVGYTF
TGTGCCAGCAGTTTAGGAGGGGCCGTCGGCTACACCTTC